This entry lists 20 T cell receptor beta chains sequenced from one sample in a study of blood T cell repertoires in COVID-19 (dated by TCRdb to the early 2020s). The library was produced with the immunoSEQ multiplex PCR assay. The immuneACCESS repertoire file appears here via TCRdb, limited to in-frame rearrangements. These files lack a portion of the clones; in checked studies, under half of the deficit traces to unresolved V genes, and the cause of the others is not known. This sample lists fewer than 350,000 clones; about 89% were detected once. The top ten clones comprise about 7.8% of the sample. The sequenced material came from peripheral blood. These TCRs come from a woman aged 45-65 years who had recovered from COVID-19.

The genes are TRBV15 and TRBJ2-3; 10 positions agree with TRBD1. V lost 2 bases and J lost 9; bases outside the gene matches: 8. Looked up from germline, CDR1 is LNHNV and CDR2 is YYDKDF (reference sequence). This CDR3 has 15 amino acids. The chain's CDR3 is CATSRRDRGSRTQYF. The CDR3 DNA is TGTGCCACCAGCAGAAGGGACAGGGGATCGCGAACGCAGTATTTT.

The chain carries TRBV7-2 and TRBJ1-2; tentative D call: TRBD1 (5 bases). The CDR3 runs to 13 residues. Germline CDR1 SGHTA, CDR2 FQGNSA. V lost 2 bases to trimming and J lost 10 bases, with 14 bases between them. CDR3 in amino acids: CASSLYPRDFYTF. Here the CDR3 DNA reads TGTGCCAGCAGCTTATATCCTAGGGACTTCTACACCTTC. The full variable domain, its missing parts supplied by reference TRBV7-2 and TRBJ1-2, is GAGVSQSPSNKVTEKGKDVELRCDPISGHTALYWYRQSLGQGLEFLIYFQGNSAPDKSGLPSDRFSAERTGGSVSTLTIQRTQQEDSAVYLCASSLYPRDFYTFGSGTRLTVV.

The CDR3 here is CASTPRQGSGAFF. In DNA form, the CDR3 reads TGTGCCAGTACCCCTCGACAGGGTTCCGGAGCTTTCTTT. This chain links TRBV19 with TRBJ1-1; 7 positions match TRBD1. V lost 7 bases, J lost 10 bases, and 12 bases stayed unmatched. The CDR3 contains 13 residues. Germline values: CDR1 LNHDA, CDR2 SQIVND (reference sequence).

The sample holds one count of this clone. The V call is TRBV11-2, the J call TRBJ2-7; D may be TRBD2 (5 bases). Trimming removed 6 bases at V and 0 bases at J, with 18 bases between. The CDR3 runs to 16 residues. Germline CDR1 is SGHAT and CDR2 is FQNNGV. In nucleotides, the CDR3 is TGTGCCAGCAGGAAAACGAGCGGCTTGAGCTCCTACGAGCAGTACTTC. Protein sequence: CASRKTSGLSSYEQYF.

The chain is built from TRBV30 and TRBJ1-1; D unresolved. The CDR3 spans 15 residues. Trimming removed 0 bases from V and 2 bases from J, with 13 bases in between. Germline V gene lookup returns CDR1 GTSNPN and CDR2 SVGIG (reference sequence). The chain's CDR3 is CAWSVRSLLNTEAFF. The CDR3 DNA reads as TGTGCCTGGAGTGTACGATCTCTACTAAACACTGAAGCTTTCTTT.

The chain's CDR3 is CASSRRQGVGYNEQFF. In DNA form, the CDR3 reads TGTGCCAGCAGCCGGAGACAGGGTGTGGGGTACAATGAGCAGTTCTTC. V is TRBV7-8 and J is TRBJ2-1, with TRBD1 matching over 7 bases. The CDR3 spans 16 residues. Germline V gene data show CDR1 as SGHVS and CDR2 as FQNEAQ. Trimming removed 5 bases from V and 4 bases from J; junction bases left unmatched: 11.

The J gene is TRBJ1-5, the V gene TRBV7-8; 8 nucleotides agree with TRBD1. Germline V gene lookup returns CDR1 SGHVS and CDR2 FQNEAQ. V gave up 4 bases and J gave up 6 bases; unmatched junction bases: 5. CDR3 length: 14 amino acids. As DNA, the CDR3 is TGTGCCAGCAGCTCTACAGGGGGAGTTCAGCCCCAGCATTTT. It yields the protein CASSSTGGVQPQHF.

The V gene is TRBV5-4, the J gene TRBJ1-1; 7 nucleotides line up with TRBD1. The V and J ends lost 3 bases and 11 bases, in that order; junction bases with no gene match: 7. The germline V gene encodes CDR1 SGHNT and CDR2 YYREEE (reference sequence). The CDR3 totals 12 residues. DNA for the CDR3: TGTGCCAGCAGCTCCGAAGGGGGCTGGGCTTTCTTT. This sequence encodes CASSSEGGWAFF. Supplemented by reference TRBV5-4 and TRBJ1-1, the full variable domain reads ETGVTQSPTHLIKTRGQQVTLRCSSQSGHNTVSWYQQALGQGPQFIFQYYREEENGRGNFPPRFSGLQFPNYSSELNVNALELDDSALYLCASSSEGGWAFFGQGTRLTVV.

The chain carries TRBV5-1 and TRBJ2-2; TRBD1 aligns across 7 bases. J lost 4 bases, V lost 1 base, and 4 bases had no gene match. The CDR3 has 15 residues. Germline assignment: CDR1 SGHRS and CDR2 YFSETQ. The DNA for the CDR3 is TGCGCCAGCAGCTTGTCACAGGGGCCCACCGGGGAGCTGTTTTTT. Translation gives CASSLSQGPTGELFF.

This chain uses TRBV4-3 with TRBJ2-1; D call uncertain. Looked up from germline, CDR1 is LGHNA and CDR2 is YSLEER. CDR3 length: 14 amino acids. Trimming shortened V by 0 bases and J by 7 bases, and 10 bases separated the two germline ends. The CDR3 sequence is CASSQDLASNEQFF. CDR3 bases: TGCGCCAGCAGCCAAGATTTAGCTTCAAATGAGCAGTTCTTC.

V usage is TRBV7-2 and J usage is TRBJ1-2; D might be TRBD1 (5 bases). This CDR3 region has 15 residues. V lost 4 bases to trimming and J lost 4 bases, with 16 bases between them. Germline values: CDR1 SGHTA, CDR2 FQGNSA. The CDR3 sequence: CASSSRRDYPYGYTF. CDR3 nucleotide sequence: TGTGCCAGCAGCTCCCGCCGGGACTATCCCTATGGCTACACCTTC.

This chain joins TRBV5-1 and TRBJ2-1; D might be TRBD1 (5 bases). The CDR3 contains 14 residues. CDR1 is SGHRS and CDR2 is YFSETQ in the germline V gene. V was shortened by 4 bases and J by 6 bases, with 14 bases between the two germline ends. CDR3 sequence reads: CASSPPAQGNEQFF. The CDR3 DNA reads TGCGCCAGCAGCCCCCCGGCCCAGGGCAATGAGCAGTTCTTC.

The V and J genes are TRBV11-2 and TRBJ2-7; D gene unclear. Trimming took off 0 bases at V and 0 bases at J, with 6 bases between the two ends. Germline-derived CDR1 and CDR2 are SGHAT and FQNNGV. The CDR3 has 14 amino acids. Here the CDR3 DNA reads TGTGCCAGCAGCTTAGACAGTTACTCCTACGAGCAGTACTTC. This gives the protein CASSLDSYSYEQYF.

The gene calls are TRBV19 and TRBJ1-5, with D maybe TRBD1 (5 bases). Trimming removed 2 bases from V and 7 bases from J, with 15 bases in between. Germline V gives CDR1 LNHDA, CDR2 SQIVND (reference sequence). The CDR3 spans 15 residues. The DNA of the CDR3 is TGTGCCAGTAGTATAACGGGGGGAATAAACCAGCCCCAGCATTTT. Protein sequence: CASSITGGINQPQHF.

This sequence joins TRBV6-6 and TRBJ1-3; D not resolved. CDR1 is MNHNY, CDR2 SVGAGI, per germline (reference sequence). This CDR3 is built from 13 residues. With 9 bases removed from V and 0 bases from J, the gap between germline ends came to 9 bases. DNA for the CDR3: TGTGCCAGTCATCGGGACTCTGGAAACACCATATATTTT. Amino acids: CASHRDSGNTIYF.

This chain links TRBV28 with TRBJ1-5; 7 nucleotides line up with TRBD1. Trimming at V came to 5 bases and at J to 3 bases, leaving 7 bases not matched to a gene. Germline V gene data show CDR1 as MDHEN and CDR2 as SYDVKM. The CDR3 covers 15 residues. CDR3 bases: TGTGCCAGCAGTCCCCCACAGGGGAACAATCAGCCCCAGCATTTT. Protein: CASSPPQGNNQPQHF.

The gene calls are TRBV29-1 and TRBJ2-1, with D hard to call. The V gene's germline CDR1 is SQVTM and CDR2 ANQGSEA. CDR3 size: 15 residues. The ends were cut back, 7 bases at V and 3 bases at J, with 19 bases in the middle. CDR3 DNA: TGCAGCGCTGCGCAAGCAGACACCTACTACAATGAGCAGTTCTTC. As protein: CSAAQADTYYNEQFF.

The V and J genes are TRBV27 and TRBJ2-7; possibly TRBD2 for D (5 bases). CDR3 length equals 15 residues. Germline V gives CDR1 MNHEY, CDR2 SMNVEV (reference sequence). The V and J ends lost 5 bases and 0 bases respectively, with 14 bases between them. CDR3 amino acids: CASSLKPGYSYEQYF. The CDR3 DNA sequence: TGTGCCAGCAGTCTGAAACCGGGATACTCCTACGAGCAGTACTTC.

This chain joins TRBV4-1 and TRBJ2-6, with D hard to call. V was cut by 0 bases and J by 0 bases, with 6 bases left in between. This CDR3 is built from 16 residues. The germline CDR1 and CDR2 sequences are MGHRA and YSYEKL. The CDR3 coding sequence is TGCGCCAGCAGCCAAGAGGGCGACTCTGGGGCCAACGTCCTGACTTTC. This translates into CASSQEGDSGANVLTF.

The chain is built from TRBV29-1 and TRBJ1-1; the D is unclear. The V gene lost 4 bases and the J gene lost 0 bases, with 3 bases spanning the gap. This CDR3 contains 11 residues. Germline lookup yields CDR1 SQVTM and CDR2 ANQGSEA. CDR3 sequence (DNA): TGCAGCGTTGGTATGAACACTGAAGCTTTCTTT. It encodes CSVGMNTEAFF.